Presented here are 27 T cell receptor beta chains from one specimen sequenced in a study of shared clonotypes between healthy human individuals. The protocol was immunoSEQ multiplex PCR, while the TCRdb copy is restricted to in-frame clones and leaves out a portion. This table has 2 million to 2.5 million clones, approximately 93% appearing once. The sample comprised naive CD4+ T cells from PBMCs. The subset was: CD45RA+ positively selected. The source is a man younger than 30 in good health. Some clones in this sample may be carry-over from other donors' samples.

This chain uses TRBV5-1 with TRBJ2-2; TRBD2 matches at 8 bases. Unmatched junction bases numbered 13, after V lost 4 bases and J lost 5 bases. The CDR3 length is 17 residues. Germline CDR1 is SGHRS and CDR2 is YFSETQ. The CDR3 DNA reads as TGCGCCAGCAGCACACGAAGAGCGGGAGTTGGAACCGGGGAGCTGTTTTTT. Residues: CASSTRRAGVGTGELFF.

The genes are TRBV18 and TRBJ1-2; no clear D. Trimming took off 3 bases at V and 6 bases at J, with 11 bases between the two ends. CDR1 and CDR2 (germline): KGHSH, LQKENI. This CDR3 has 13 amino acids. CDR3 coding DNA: TGTGCCAGCTCACCTCGGCCCGGCGATGGCTACACCTTC. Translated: CASSPRPGDGYTF. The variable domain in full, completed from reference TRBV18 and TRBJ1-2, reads NAGVMQNPRHLVRRRGQEARLRCSPMKGHSHVYWYRQLPEEGLKFMVYLQKENIIDESGMPKERFSAEFPKEGPSILRIQQVVRGDSAAYFCASSPRPGDGYTFGSGTRLTVV.

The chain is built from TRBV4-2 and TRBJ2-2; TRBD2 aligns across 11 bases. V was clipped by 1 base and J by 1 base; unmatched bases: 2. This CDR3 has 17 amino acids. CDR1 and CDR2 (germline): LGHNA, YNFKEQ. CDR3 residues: CASSQGLAGRNTGELFF. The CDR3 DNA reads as TGTGCCAGCAGCCAAGGACTAGCGGGGAGGAACACCGGGGAGCTGTTTTTT.

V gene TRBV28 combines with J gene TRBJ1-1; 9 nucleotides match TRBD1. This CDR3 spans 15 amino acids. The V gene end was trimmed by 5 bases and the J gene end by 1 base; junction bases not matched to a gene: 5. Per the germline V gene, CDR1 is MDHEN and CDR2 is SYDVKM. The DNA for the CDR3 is TGTGCCAGCAGTGCCTGGACAGGGGCGAACACTGAAGCTTTCTTT. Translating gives CASSAWTGANTEAFF. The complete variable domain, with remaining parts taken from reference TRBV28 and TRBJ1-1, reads DVKVTQSSRYLVKRTGEKVFLECVQDMDHENMFWYRQDPGLGLRLIYFSYDVKMKEKGDIPEGYSVSREKKERFSLILESASTNQTSMYLCASSAWTGANTEAFFGQGTRLTVV.

The chain's CDR3 is CASSLRSGFSTDTQYF. CDR3 nucleotide sequence: TGTGCCAGCAGCTTACGTAGCGGGTTTAGCACAGATACGCAGTATTTT. This chain uses TRBV13 with TRBJ2-3, with 7 bases lining up with TRBD2. J was trimmed by 0 bases and V by 2 bases; bases with no gene match: 5. This CDR3 is built from 16 residues. CDR1 and CDR2 (germline): PRHDT, FYEKMQ (reference sequence). Variable domain in full (rest from reference TRBV13 and TRBJ2-3): AAGVIQSPRHLIKEKRETATLKCYPIPRHDTVYWYQQGPGQDPQFLISFYEKMQSDKGSIPDRFSAQQFSDYHSELNMSSLELGDSALYFCASSLRSGFSTDTQYFGPGTRLTVL.

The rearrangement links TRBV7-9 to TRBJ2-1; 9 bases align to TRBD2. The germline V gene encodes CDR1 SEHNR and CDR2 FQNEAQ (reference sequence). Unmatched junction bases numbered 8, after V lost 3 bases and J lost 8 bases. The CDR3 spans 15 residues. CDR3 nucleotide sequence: TGTGCCAGCAGCTTTAGCGGGAGTGCTGGAGATGAGCAGTTCTTC. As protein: CASSFSGSAGDEQFF.

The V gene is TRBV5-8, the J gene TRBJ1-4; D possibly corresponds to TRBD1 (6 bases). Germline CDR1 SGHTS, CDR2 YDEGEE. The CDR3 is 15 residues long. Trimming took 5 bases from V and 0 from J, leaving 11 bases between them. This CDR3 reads CASSTSGATNEKLFF. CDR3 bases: TGTGCCAGCAGTACCTCAGGGGCAACTAATGAAAAACTGTTTTTT.

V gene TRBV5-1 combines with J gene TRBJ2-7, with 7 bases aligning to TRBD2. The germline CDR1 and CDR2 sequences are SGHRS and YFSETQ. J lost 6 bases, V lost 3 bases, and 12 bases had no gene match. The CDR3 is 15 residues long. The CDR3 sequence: CASSSIAGALSEQYF. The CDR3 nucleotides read TGCGCCAGCAGCTCGATAGCGGGTGCCCTTTCCGAGCAGTACTTC.

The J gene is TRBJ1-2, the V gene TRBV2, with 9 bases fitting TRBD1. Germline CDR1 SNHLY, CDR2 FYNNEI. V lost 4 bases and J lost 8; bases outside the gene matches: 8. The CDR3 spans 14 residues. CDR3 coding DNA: TGTGCCAGCAGTGTGTTGGGACAGGGTCAAGGCTACACCTTC. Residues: CASSVLGQGQGYTF.

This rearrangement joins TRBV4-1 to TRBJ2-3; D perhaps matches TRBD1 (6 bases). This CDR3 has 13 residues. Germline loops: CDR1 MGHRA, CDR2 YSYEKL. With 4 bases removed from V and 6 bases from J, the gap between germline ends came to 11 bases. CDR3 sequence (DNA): TGCGCCAGCAGCCGAGGGACACCCGATACGCAGTATTTT. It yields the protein CASSRGTPDTQYF.

The CDR3 region is CASSWGTNEKLFF. CDR3 DNA: TGTGCCAGCAGCTGGGGGACTAATGAAAAACTGTTTTTT. The rearrangement uses TRBV5-4 and TRBJ1-4; the D gene is possibly TRBD1 (5 bases). The CDR3 has 13 residues. Per germline, CDR1 SGHNT and CDR2 YYREEE (reference sequence). With 3 bases removed from V and 2 bases from J, the gap between germline ends came to 5 bases.

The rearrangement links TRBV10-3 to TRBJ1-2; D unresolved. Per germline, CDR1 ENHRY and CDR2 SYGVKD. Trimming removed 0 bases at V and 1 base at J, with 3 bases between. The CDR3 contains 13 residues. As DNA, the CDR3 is TGTGCCATCAGTGAGTCGGGTAACTATGGCTACACCTTC. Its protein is CAISESGNYGYTF.

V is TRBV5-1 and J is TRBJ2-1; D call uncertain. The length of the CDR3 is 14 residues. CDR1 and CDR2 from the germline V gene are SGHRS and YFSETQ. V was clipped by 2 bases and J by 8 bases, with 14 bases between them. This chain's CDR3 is CASSFDPLIDEQFF. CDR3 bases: TGCGCCAGCAGCTTCGATCCTCTCATCGATGAGCAGTTCTTC.

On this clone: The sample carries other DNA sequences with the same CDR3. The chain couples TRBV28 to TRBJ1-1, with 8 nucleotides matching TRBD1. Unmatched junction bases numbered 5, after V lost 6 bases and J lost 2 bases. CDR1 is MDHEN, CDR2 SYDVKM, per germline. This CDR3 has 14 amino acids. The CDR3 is CASSLQGGNTEAFF. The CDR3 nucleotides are TGTGCCAGCAGCCTACAGGGGGGTAACACTGAAGCTTTCTTT.

The CDR3 region has the DNA TGTGCCAGCAGCTTAATGGGGCGTGGAAGGACCCAGTACTTC. Its translation is CASSLMGRGRTQYF. The chain joins TRBV7-3 to TRBJ2-5; D is perhaps TRBD1 (5 bases). The CDR3 spans 14 residues. Germline V lookup: CDR1 SGHTA, CDR2 FQGTGA. V was shortened by 1 base and J by 7 bases, with 13 bases between the two germline ends.

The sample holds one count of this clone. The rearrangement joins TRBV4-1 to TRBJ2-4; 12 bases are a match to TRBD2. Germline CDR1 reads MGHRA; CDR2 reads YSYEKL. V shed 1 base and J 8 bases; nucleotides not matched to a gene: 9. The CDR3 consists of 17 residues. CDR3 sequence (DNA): TGCGCCAGCAGCCAAGGTCTAGCGGGAGGGCCCCTTTACATTCAGTACTTC. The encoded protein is CASSQGLAGGPLYIQYF.

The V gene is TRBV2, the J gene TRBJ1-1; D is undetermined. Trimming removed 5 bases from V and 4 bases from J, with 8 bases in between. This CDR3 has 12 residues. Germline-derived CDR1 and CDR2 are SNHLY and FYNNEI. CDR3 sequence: CASSIMVTEAFF. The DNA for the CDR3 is TGTGCCAGCAGTATCATGGTCACTGAAGCTTTCTTT. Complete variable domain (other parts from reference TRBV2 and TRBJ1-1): EPEVTQTPSHQVTQMGQEVILRCVPISNHLYFYWYRQILGQKVEFLVSFYNNEISEKSEIFDDQFSVERPDGSNFTLKIRSTKLEDSAMYFCASSIMVTEAFFGQGTRLTVV.

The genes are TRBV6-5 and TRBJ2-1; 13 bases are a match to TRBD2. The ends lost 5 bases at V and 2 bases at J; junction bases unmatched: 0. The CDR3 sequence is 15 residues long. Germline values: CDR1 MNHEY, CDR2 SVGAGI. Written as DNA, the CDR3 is TGTGCCAGCAGTGGGACTAGCGGGACCTACAATGAGCAGTTCTTC. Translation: CASSGTSGTYNEQFF.

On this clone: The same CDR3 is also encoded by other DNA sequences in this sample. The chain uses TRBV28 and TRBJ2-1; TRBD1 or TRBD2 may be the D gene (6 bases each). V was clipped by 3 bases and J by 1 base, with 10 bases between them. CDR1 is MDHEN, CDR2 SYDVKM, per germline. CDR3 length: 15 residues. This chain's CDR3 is CASSLGGRSYNEQFF. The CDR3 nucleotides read TGTGCCAGCAGTTTGGGGGGCAGGTCCTACAATGAGCAGTTCTTC.

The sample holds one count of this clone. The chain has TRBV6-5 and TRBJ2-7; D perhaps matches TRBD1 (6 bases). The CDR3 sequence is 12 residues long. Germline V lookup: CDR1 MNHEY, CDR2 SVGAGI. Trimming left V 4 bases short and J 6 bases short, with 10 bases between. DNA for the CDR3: TGTGCCAGCAGTTCAACAGGGATCGAGCAGTACTTC. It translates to CASSSTGIEQYF.

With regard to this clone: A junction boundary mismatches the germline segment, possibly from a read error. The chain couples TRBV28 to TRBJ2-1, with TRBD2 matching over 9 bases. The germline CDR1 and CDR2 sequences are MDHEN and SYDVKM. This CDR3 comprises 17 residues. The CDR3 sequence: CASRLGGGVSAYSEQFF. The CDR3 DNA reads TGTGCCAGCAGGCTAGGCGGGGGGGTGAGCGCTTACAGTGAGCAGTTCTTC.

The CDR3: CASSLVPARNTGELFF. The CDR3 nucleotides read TGTGCCAGCAGCTTAGTCCCGGCACGGAACACCGGGGAGCTGTTTTTT. The J gene is TRBJ2-2, the V gene TRBV7-2; D uncertain. The germline gives CDR1 SGHTA, CDR2 FQGNSA. The CDR3 length is 16 residues. V lost 1 base to trimming and J lost 1 base, with 10 bases between them.

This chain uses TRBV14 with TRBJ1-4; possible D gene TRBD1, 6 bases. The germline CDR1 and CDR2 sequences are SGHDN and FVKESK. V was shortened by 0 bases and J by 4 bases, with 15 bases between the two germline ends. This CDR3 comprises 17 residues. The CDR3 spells CASSQEVGGPYNEKLFF. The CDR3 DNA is TGTGCCAGCAGCCAAGAGGTCGGGGGCCCTTATAATGAAAAACTGTTTTTT.

This CDR3 reads CASNSHGQGALGAQYF. In nucleotides, the CDR3 is TGTGCCAGTAATAGTCACGGACAGGGGGCACTGGGCGCCCAGTACTTC. V and J are TRBV19 and TRBJ2-5; TRBD1 matches at 11 bases. This CDR3 has 16 amino acids. After removal of 7 bases from V and 9 bases from J, the junction contained 16 bases not matched to a gene. From germline, CDR1 is LNHDA and CDR2 SQIVND (reference sequence).

This chain's CDR3 is CASSLYPPQQETQYF. The CDR3 DNA is TGCGCCAGCAGCTTGTACCCCCCACAGCAAGAGACCCAGTACTTC. The chain joins TRBV5-1 to TRBJ2-5; D unresolved. The CDR3 sequence is 15 residues long. Between the trimmed V and J ends, which lost 1 base and 2 bases, there was a span of 12 bases. The germline V gene has CDR1 SGHRS and CDR2 YFSETQ.

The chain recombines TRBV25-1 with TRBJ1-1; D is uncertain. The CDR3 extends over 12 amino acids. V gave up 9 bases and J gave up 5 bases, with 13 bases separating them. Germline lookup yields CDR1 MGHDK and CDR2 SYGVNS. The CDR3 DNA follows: TGTGCCAGGGCGTGGGGTCGGACTGAAGCTTTCTTT. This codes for CARAWGRTEAFF.

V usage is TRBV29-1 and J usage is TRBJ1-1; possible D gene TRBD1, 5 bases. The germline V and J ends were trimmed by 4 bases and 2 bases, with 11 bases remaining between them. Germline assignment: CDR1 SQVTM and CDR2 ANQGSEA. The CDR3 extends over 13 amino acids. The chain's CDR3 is CSVVRGANTEAFF. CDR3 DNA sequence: TGCAGCGTTGTTAGGGGCGCCAACACTGAAGCTTTCTTT.